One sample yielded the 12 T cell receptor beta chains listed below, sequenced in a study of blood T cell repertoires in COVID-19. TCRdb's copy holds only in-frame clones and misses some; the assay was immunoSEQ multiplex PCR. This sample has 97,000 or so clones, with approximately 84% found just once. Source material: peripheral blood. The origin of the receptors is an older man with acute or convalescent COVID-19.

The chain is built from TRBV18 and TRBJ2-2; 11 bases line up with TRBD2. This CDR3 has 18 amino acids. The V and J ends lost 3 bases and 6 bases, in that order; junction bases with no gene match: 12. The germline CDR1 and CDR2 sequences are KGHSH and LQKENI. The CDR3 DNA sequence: TGTGCCAGCTCACCCCGACTAGCGGGAAACCTAATATCCGGGGAGCTGTTTTTT. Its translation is CASSPRLAGNLISGELFF. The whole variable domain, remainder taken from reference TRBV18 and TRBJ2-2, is NAGVMQNPRHLVRRRGQEARLRCSPMKGHSHVYWYRQLPEEGLKFMVYLQKENIIDESGMPKERFSAEFPKEGPSILRIQQVVRGDSAAYFCASSPRLAGNLISGELFFGEGSRLTVL.

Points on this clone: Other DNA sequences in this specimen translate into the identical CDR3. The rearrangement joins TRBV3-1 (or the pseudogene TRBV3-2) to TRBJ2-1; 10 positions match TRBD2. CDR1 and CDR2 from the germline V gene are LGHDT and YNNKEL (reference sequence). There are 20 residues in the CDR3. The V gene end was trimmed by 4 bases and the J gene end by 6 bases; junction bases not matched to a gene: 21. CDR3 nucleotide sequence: TGTGCCAGCAGCCGGAGGGGGTCGGGTGTTGCTAGCGGGGGAATCAATGAGCAGTTCTTC. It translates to CASSRRGSGVASGGINEQFF.

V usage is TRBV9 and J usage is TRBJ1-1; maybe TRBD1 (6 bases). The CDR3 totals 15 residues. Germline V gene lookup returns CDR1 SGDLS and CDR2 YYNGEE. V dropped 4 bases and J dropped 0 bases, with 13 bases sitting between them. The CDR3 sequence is CASSPQTGMNTEAFF. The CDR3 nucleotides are TGTGCCAGCAGCCCGCAGACAGGAATGAACACTGAAGCTTTCTTT.

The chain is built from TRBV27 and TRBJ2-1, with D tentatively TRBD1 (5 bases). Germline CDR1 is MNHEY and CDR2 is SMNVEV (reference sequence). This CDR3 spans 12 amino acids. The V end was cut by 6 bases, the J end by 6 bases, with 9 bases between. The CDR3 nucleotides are TGTGCCAGCAGCACCAGGGCCAATGAGCAGTTCTTC. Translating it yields CASSTRANEQFF.

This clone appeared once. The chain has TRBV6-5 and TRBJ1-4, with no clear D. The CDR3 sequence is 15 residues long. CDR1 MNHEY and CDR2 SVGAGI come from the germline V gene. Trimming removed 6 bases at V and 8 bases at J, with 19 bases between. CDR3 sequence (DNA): TGTGCCAGCAGCTCTACCGGGTCCCGGGGAGAAAAACTGTTTTTT. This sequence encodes CASSSTGSRGEKLFF.

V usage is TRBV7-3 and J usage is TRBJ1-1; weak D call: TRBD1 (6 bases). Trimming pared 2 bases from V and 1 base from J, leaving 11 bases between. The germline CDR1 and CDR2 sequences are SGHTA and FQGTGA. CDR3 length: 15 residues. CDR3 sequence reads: CASSLQGSGNTEAFF. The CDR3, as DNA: TGTGCCAGCAGCTTACAGGGGTCGGGGAACACTGAAGCTTTCTTT.

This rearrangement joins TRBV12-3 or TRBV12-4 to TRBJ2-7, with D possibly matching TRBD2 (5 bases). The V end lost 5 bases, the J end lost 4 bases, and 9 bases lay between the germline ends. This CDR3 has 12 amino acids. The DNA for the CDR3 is TGTGCCAGCAGTCCCCGGACTTACGAGCAGTACTTC. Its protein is CASSPRTYEQYF.

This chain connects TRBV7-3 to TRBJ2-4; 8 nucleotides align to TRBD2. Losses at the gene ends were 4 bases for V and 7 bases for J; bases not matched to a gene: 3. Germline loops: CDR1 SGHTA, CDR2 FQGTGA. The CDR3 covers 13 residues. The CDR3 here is CASSSGTSNIQYF. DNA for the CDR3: TGTGCCAGCAGCTCCGGGACTAGTAACATTCAGTACTTC.

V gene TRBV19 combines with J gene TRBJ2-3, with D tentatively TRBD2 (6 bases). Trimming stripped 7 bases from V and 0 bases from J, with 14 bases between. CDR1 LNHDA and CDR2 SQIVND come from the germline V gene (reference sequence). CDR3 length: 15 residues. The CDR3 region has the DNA TGTGCCAGTACCCCTTCGCGGGGAAGCACAGATACGCAGTATTTT. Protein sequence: CASTPSRGSTDTQYF. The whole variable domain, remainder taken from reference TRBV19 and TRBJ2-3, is DGGITQSPKYLFRKEGQNVTLSCEQNLNHDAMYWYRQDPGQGLRLIYYSQIVNDFQKGDIAEGYSVSREKKESFPLTVTSAQKNPTAFYLCASTPSRGSTDTQYFGPGTRLTVL.

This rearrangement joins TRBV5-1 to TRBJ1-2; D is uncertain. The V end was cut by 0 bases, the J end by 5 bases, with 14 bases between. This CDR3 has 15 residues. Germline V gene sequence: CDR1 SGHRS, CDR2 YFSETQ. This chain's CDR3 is CASSLGIGSTYGYTF. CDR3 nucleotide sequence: TGCGCCAGCAGCTTGGGAATCGGGAGCACGTATGGCTACACCTTC.

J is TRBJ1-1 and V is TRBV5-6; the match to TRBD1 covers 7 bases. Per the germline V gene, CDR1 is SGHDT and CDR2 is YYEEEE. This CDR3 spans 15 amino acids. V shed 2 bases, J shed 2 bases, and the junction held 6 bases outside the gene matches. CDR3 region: CASSLPGTVNTEAFF. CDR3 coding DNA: TGTGCCAGCAGCTTACCCGGGACAGTCAACACTGAAGCTTTCTTT.

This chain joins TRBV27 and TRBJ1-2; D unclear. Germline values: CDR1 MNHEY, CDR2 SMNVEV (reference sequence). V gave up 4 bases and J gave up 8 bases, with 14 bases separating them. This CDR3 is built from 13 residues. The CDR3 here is CASSSAWSFGYTF. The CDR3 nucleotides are TGTGCCAGCAGTTCTGCGTGGAGCTTCGGCTACACCTTC.